The 16 T cell receptor beta chains below come from one sample, sequenced in a study of blood T cell repertoires in COVID-19. Repertoires were generated with immunoSEQ multiplex PCR, while TCRdb's copy carries only in-frame clones and drops some. The table records about 240,000 clones, about four fifths of them present only once. The source material was peripheral blood. These TCRs come from an elderly woman with acute or convalescent COVID-19.

The chain combines TRBV3-1 (or the pseudogene TRBV3-2) with TRBJ2-1, with TRBD1 identical over 7 bases. J was trimmed by 9 bases and V by 5 bases; bases with no gene match: 10. The CDR3 runs 14 residues. The germline gives CDR1 LGHDT, CDR2 YNNKEL (reference sequence). CDR3 in amino acids: CASSWGQSTAEQFF. In nucleotides, the CDR3 is TGTGCCAGCAGCTGGGGACAGTCGACTGCTGAGCAGTTCTTC.

V gene TRBV18 combines with J gene TRBJ2-2, with 8 positions matching TRBD2. Germline assignment: CDR1 KGHSH and CDR2 LQKENI. This CDR3 comprises 16 residues. V lost 2 bases to trimming and J lost 2 bases; unmatched junction nucleotides: 4. Here the CDR3 DNA reads TGTGCCAGCTCACCAAACAGCGGGGGCAACACCGGGGAGCTGTTTTTT. Protein: CASSPNSGGNTGELFF.

The chain couples TRBV10-3 to TRBJ1-2, with D maybe TRBD1 (5 bases). This CDR3 has 13 amino acids. Germline assignment: CDR1 ENHRY and CDR2 SYGVKD. The V end lost 2 bases, the J end lost 3 bases, and 7 bases lay between the germline ends. The CDR3 region has the DNA TGTGCCATCAGTGAGAAAGGGGACTATGGCTACACCTTC. It codes for CAISEKGDYGYTF.

This clone has just a few counts. This chain uses TRBV15 with TRBJ2-7; 8 bases fit TRBD1. Germline CDR1 LNHNV, CDR2 YYDKDF (reference sequence). This CDR3 is 14 amino acids long. With V trimmed by 5 bases and J by 0 bases, 3 bases remained unmatched. The CDR3 DNA reads TGTGCCACCAGCTCGGGACAGGACTCCTACGAGCAGTACTTC. It translates to CATSSGQDSYEQYF.

The chain carries TRBV6-6 and TRBJ1-6; D remains unclear. The germline gives CDR1 MNHNY, CDR2 SVGAGI (reference sequence). Trimming pared 2 bases from V and 7 bases from J, leaving 9 bases between. The CDR3 loop spans 14 amino acids. CDR3 in DNA: TGTGCCAGCAGTTACGGTGGACTGAATTCACCCCTCCACTTT. Its translation: CASSYGGLNSPLHF.

The rearrangement joins TRBV6-5 to TRBJ2-3, with 10 bases that match TRBD1. The CDR3 is 15 residues long. V lost 6 bases and J lost 5; bases outside the gene matches: 8. Germline CDR1 is MNHEY and CDR2 is SVGAGI. The CDR3 loop reads CASRGFGTGVDTQYF. For the CDR3, the DNA is TGTGCCAGCAGAGGTTTCGGGACAGGGGTAGATACGCAGTATTTT.

The genes are TRBV18 and TRBJ1-2; 9 bases align to TRBD1. This CDR3 comprises 14 residues. V lost 4 bases to trimming and J lost 5 bases; unmatched junction nucleotides: 5. The germline V gene has CDR1 KGHSH and CDR2 LQKENI. The CDR3 DNA reads as TGTGCCAGCTCACTTTCCGGGACAGGGTATGGCTACACCTTC. Translating gives CASSLSGTGYGYTF.

The chain links TRBV5-6 to TRBJ1-5; 8 nucleotides match TRBD1. Germline loops: CDR1 SGHDT, CDR2 YYEEEE. CDR3 length: 14 amino acids. Losses at the gene ends were 7 bases for V and 4 bases for J; bases not matched to a gene: 7. The DNA of the CDR3 is TGTGCCAGCTCTAGCAGGGGGCGTAATCAGCCCCAGCATTTT. Amino acid sequence: CASSSRGRNQPQHF.

The rearrangement joins TRBV28 to TRBJ2-7; TRBD1 matches at 9 bases. CDR1 is MDHEN and CDR2 is SYDVKM in the germline V gene. The CDR3 sequence is 15 residues long. With 2 bases clipped from V and 5 bases from J, the junction kept 7 bases outside the gene matches. CDR3 nucleotide sequence: TGTGCCAGCAGTTTACCGGGACAGGGAGAAGACGAGCAGTACTTC. This codes for CASSLPGQGEDEQYF.

The CDR3 here is CASSTDSLSPLHF. Written as DNA, the CDR3 is TGCGCCAGCAGCACGGACAGCCTTTCACCCCTCCACTTT. The rearrangement uses TRBV5-1 and TRBJ1-6; D is perhaps TRBD1 (6 bases). Trimming left V 4 bases short and J 9 bases short, with 11 bases between. The V gene's germline CDR1 is SGHRS and CDR2 YFSETQ. The CDR3 sequence is 13 residues long.

V usage is TRBV6-1 and J usage is TRBJ2-1; 11 bases agree with TRBD2. Unmatched junction bases numbered 6, after V lost 3 bases and J lost 8 bases. Germline CDR1 reads MNHNS; CDR2 reads SASEGT. The CDR3 contains 15 residues. CDR3 protein: CASSEVSGGADEQFF. Here the CDR3 DNA reads TGTGCCAGCAGTGAGGTTAGCGGGGGGGCCGATGAGCAGTTCTTC.

J is TRBJ1-1 and V is TRBV4-1, with D uncertain. Trimming took 0 bases from V and 1 from J, leaving 6 bases between them. Germline V gene sequence: CDR1 MGHRA, CDR2 YSYEKL. This CDR3 spans 14 amino acids. The CDR3, as DNA: TGCGCCAGCAGCCAAGAGTTCCAGAACACTGAAGCTTTCTTT. Residues: CASSQEFQNTEAFF.

There are a few counts of this clone. The chain is built from TRBV6-5 and TRBJ1-5; no clear D gene. Germline V CDR1 and CDR2: MNHEY, SVGAGI. The ends were cut back, 9 bases at V and 5 bases at J, with 14 bases in the middle. The CDR3 sequence is 13 residues long. The CDR3: CASARVGDQPQHF. As DNA, the CDR3 is TGTGCCAGTGCGCGGGTCGGGGATCAGCCCCAGCATTTT.

The rearrangement uses TRBV5-5 and TRBJ2-3; 15 positions agree with TRBD2. V lost 6 bases, J lost 5 bases, and 4 bases stayed unmatched. The CDR3 consists of 15 residues. From germline, CDR1 is SGHKS and CDR2 YYEKEE (reference sequence). The CDR3 DNA is TGTGCCAGCACCGGACTAGCGGGGGGGGAAGATACGCAGTATTTT. Translated, it gives CASTGLAGGEDTQYF.

The chain is built from TRBV3-1 (or the pseudogene TRBV3-2) and TRBJ2-3, with 11 nucleotides matching TRBD2. This CDR3 has 17 amino acids. Germline V lookup: CDR1 LGHDT, CDR2 YNNKEL (reference sequence). J lost 2 bases, V lost 4 bases, and 8 bases had no gene match. DNA for the CDR3: TGTGCCAGCAGCCTTGCCGGGACTAGCGGAAACACAGATACGCAGTATTTT. This codes for CASSLAGTSGNTDTQYF.

This clone was picked up one time. The chain is built from TRBV28 and TRBJ1-5; D possibly corresponds to TRBD1 (6 bases). This CDR3 is 13 amino acids long. Germline V CDR1 and CDR2: MDHEN, SYDVKM. Trimming shortened V by 6 bases and J by 4 bases, and 10 bases separated the two germline ends. The CDR3 spells CASSGDINQPQHF. CDR3 sequence (DNA): TGTGCCAGCAGCGGGGACATTAATCAGCCCCAGCATTTT.